The 31 T cell receptor beta chains below were found in one sample sequenced in a study of blood T cells in healthy people across ages. A second PCR, run for about 6 to 11 cycles, used a sample-barcoded 5' primer plus a J-beta primer mix. One entry per CDR3 protein, called by TCRdb with MiXCR from the 5' RACE reads. The table has around 1.7 million distinct CDR3 sequences, about 28% seen once; the top ten hold about 8%. The sample was blood. The receptors come from a woman aged 25 to 39 in good health.

The rearrangement links TRBV7-3 to TRBJ2-1, with TRBD2 matching 12 bases. After removal of 5 bases from V and 7 bases from J, the junction contained 6 bases not matched to a gene. The CDR3 has 15 residues. Germline assignment: CDR1 SGHTA and CDR2 FQGTGA. The CDR3 here is CASSATSGGRNEQFF. The CDR3 DNA reads TGTGCCAGCAGCGCAACTAGCGGGGGGAGGAATGAGCAGTTCTTC.

The V and J genes are TRBV7-3 and TRBJ2-7; the D is unclear. The CDR3 is 13 amino acids. The germline CDR1 and CDR2 sequences are SGHTA and FQGTGA. V was clipped by 5 bases and J by 1 base, with 9 bases between them. The CDR3 reads CASSTVGSYEQYF. For the CDR3, the DNA is TGTGCCAGCAGCACTGTGGGGTCCTACGAGCAGTACTTC.

CDR3 in DNA: TGCGCCAGCAGCCAAGGCGGAGGGACAACTAACACTGAAGCTTTCTTT. It is translated as CASSQGGGTTNTEAFF. V and J are TRBV4-1 and TRBJ1-1; D may be TRBD1 (6 bases). V was cut by 1 base and J by 2 bases, with 14 bases left in between. CDR3 length: 16 residues. CDR1 and CDR2 (germline): MGHRA, YSYEKL.

This clonotype was detected once. This could be a read error, since a much larger clone is one nucleotide away. V is TRBV4-1 and J is TRBJ1-5, with 7 positions matching TRBD1. Germline lookup yields CDR1 MGHRA and CDR2 YSYEKL. This CDR3 is 15 amino acids long. CDR3 residues: CAGSQDRAGNQPQHF. DNA for the CDR3: TGCGCCGGCAGCCAAGACAGGGCAGGAAATCAGCCCCAGCATTTT.

CDR3 in DNA: TGTGCCACAATACGGGTTCTGGAGGGAGATACGCAGTATTTT. It encodes CATIRVLEGDTQYF. The rearrangement joins TRBV2 to TRBJ2-3, with D maybe TRBD2 (6 bases). The CDR3 consists of 14 residues. Germline CDR1 is SNHLY and CDR2 is FYNNEI. V lost 10 bases and J lost 5, with 19 bases in between.

This clonotype was recorded at least ten times. The rearrangement uses TRBV29-1 and TRBJ2-5, with a possible D match to TRBD1 (5 bases). CDR3 length: 14 amino acids. Between the trimmed V and J ends, which lost 2 bases and 1 base, there was a span of 11 bases. The germline V gene encodes CDR1 SQVTM and CDR2 ANQGSEA. The CDR3 is CSVERRQIQETQYF. The CDR3 DNA is TGCAGCGTTGAAAGGCGACAGATCCAAGAGACCCAGTACTTC.

At least ten counts were recorded for this clonotype. The chain links TRBV12-3 or TRBV12-4 to TRBJ2-7; 7 positions match TRBD1. The V and J ends lost 1 base and 10 bases, in that order; junction bases with no gene match: 1. The CDR3 is 11 residues long. CDR3 DNA sequence: TGTGCCAGCAGTTTAGGACAGGGTCAGTACTTC. Amino acid sequence: CASSLGQGQYF.

This clonotype was observed a handful of times. The rearrangement uses TRBV6-2 or TRBV6-3 and TRBJ2-7; either TRBD1 or TRBD2 may supply D (6 bases each). CDR1 is MNHEY and CDR2 is SVGEGT in the germline V gene. This CDR3 is 14 amino acids long. The V end lost 7 bases, the J end lost 2 bases, and 15 bases lay between the germline ends. The CDR3 DNA reads as TGTGCCAGCATGAGGGGGGCTACGACCTACGAGCAGTACTTC. It specifies CASMRGATTYEQYF.

This chain joins TRBV18 and TRBJ1-5; D is ambiguous. From germline, CDR1 is KGHSH and CDR2 LQKENI. Between the trimmed V and J ends, which lost 6 bases and 5 bases, there was a span of 8 bases. This CDR3 comprises 12 residues. The CDR3 DNA is TGTGCCAGCTCGCGTTATGATCAGCCCCAGCATTTT. It specifies CASSRYDQPQHF.

The rearrangement joins TRBV9 to TRBJ1-4; 7 bases are a match to TRBD1. V gave up 0 bases and J gave up 0 bases; unmatched junction bases: 5. The CDR3 totals 17 residues. Germline V gives CDR1 SGDLS, CDR2 YYNGEE. CDR3 sequence reads: CASSVGDSTSTNEKLFF. As DNA, the CDR3 is TGTGCCAGCAGCGTAGGGGACAGTACCTCAACTAATGAAAAACTGTTTTTT.

V and J are TRBV5-1 and TRBJ2-3; D may be TRBD2 (6 bases). Trimming left V 3 bases short and J 5 bases short, with 10 bases between. Germline V lookup: CDR1 SGHRS, CDR2 YFSETQ. The CDR3 consists of 13 residues. The chain's CDR3 is CASSSPGEDTQYF. DNA of the CDR3: TGCGCCAGCAGCTCCCCGGGGGAAGATACGCAGTATTTT.

The chain has TRBV4-1 and TRBJ2-1; 10 bases match TRBD1. The V and J ends lost 4 bases and 7 bases, in that order; junction bases with no gene match: 10. CDR1 MGHRA and CDR2 YSYEKL come from the germline V gene. The CDR3 contains 16 residues. Here the CDR3 DNA reads TGCGCCAGCAGCCCCGAGCGGACAGGGGGTCCGAATGAGCAGTTCTTC. Amino acid sequence: CASSPERTGGPNEQFF.

The gene calls are TRBV6-5 and TRBJ2-1; 12 bases align to TRBD1. V lost 9 bases and J lost 5; bases outside the gene matches: 11. CDR1 is MNHEY and CDR2 is SVGAGI in the germline V gene. CDR3 length equals 16 residues. The CDR3 protein is CASSSLGDRGHNEQFF. The CDR3 nucleotides read TGTGCCAGTTCCTCCCTCGGGGACAGGGGGCACAATGAGCAGTTCTTC.

This clonotype was recorded a few times. V usage is TRBV6-5 and J usage is TRBJ1-3, with D perhaps TRBD1 (6 bases). The CDR3 is made up of 16 amino acids. The germline gives CDR1 MNHEY, CDR2 SVGAGI. V was cut by 2 bases and J by 2 bases, with 13 bases left in between. The CDR3 bases are TGTGCCAGCAGTTACGAAGGGGGGAGAGCTGGAAACACCATATATTTT. It encodes CASSYEGGRAGNTIYF.

This clonotype appeared a few times. This chain joins TRBV7-2 and TRBJ2-1; weak D call: TRBD2 (5 bases). The germline V gene encodes CDR1 SGHTA and CDR2 FQGNSA. Trimming took 11 bases from V and 10 from J, leaving 15 bases between them. The CDR3 extends over 11 amino acids. The CDR3 DNA reads TGTGCCTCAGTGGGAGTGATGGAGCAGTTCTTC. It yields the protein CASVGVMEQFF.

This clonotype came up many times. The rearrangement uses TRBV20-1 and TRBJ2-5; D is perhaps TRBD2 (5 bases). V was trimmed by 5 bases and J by 6 bases, leaving 16 bases between them. This CDR3 is 13 amino acids long. Germline assignment: CDR1 DFQATT and CDR2 SNEGSKA (reference sequence). The CDR3 loop reads CSAGEPPKQTQYF. Written as DNA, the CDR3 is TGCAGTGCTGGGGAGCCCCCCAAGCAGACCCAGTACTTC.

At least ten counts were recorded for this clonotype. J is TRBJ2-7 and V is TRBV7-2, with 10 bases aligning to TRBD2. In germline, CDR1 is SGHTA, CDR2 FQGNSA. Trimming at V came to 4 bases and at J to 8 bases, leaving 8 bases not matched to a gene. The length of the CDR3 is 14 residues. The CDR3 here is CASSSGLAGVKQYF. Written as DNA, the CDR3 is TGTGCCAGCAGCTCGGGCCTAGCGGGAGTTAAGCAGTACTTC. Full variable domain (outside the CDR3, taken from reference TRBV7-2 and TRBJ2-7): GAGVSQSPSNKVTEKGKDVELRCDPISGHTALYWYRQSLGQGLEFLIYFQGNSAPDKSGLPSDRFSAERTGGSVSTLTIQRTQQEDSAVYLCASSSGLAGVKQYFGPGTRLTVT.

This clonotype was seen many times. The J gene is TRBJ1-2, the V gene TRBV12-3 or TRBV12-4; the D gene is possibly TRBD1 (5 bases). The V end lost 3 bases, the J end lost 4 bases, and 12 bases lay between the germline ends. This CDR3 is 14 amino acids long. The CDR3 sequence is CASSFGQGLYGYTF. For the CDR3, the DNA is TGTGCCAGCAGTTTCGGGCAGGGACTCTATGGCTACACCTTC.

The rearrangement uses TRBV29-1 and TRBJ2-1; D unclear. The J call could be wrong; TRBJ2-7 is a better fit for the DNA end. CDR3 length: 13 amino acids. Per the germline V gene, CDR1 is SQVTM and CDR2 is ANQGSEA. The CDR3 protein is CSATDLPYNEQYF. The CDR3 DNA follows: TGCAGCGCGACGGATCTCCCCTACAATGAGCAGTACTTC.

The genes are TRBV7-9 and TRBJ2-5, with 8 bases lining up with TRBD1. J gave up 5 bases and V 3 bases, and 8 bases lay outside the gene matches. Germline V gene data show CDR1 as SEHNR and CDR2 as FQNEAQ (reference sequence). The CDR3 covers 15 residues. The CDR3 DNA sequence: TGTGCCAGCAGCTTCCCAGGGGGCATCGCGGAGACCCAGTACTTC. Its protein is CASSFPGGIAETQYF.

The J gene is TRBJ2-7, the V gene TRBV4-1; TRBD1 agrees at 8 bases. Trimming cost V 7 bases and J 2 bases; bases outside gene matches: 13. The CDR3 extends over 16 amino acids. Germline values: CDR1 MGHRA, CDR2 YSYEKL. The CDR3 DNA sequence: TGCGCCAGCAACCAGGACAGGGAGGAGGGGACCTACGAGCAGTACTTC. It translates to CASNQDREEGTYEQYF.

This clonotype was seen more than once but under ten times. The chain has TRBV11-2 and TRBJ2-7; no clear D. CDR3 length equals 13 residues. With 5 bases removed from V and 5 bases from J, the gap between germline ends came to 13 bases. CDR1 and CDR2 from the germline V gene are SGHAT and FQNNGV. CDR3 residues: CASSEKVRDEQYF. In DNA, the CDR3 is TGTGCCAGCAGCGAGAAAGTAAGGGACGAGCAGTACTTC.

V and J are TRBV7-2 and TRBJ2-1; D is possibly TRBD1 or TRBD2 (5 bases each). The CDR3 is 16 residues long. Germline values: CDR1 SGHTA, CDR2 FQGNSA. V was pared by 2 bases and J by 9 bases, with 20 bases between. In DNA form, the CDR3 reads TGTGCCAGCAGCTTAAACTCGAGGGGCGCGGGCAGTGAGCAGTTCTTC. Translating it yields CASSLNSRGAGSEQFF.

The table lists this clonotype with many counts. The rearrangement links TRBV9 to TRBJ2-7, with 10 bases matching TRBD1. V trimming: 0 bases; J trimming: 7 bases; junction bases outside the gene matches: 10. The germline gives CDR1 SGDLS, CDR2 YYNGEE. The CDR3 is 16 residues long. The DNA of the CDR3 is TGTGCCAGCAGCGTAGGACGAGGGACAGGGGTGAGTGAGCAGTACTTC. Translating it yields CASSVGRGTGVSEQYF.

The chain employs TRBV6-6 and TRBJ2-7; D possibly matches TRBD1 or TRBD2 (5 bases each). This CDR3 has 13 amino acids. CDR1 and CDR2 from the germline V gene are MNHNY and SVGAGI (reference sequence). Trimming cost V 8 bases and J 2 bases, with 13 bases left between them. CDR3 in DNA: TGTGCCAGCGCAGAGGGGTCGACCTACGAGCAGTACTTC. Translated: CASAEGSTYEQYF.

The chain has TRBV5-1 and TRBJ2-3; 7 positions agree with TRBD2. This CDR3 comprises 13 residues. Germline-derived CDR1 and CDR2 are SGHRS and YFSETQ. Trimming at V came to 7 bases and at J to 4 bases, leaving 6 bases not matched to a gene. Here the CDR3 DNA reads TGCGCCAGCGGGGAGGGGCGGGCAGATACGCAGTATTTT. Translation gives CASGEGRADTQYF.

This sequence joins TRBV18 and TRBJ2-6; no firm D call. This CDR3 comprises 17 residues. From germline, CDR1 is KGHSH and CDR2 LQKENI. The germline V and J ends were trimmed by 0 bases and 2 bases, with 11 bases remaining between them. The DNA for the CDR3 is TGTGCCAGCTCACCACCTTTTACCGAACCTGGGGCCAACGTCCTGACTTTC. This encodes CASSPPFTEPGANVLTF.

The sample holds many counts of this clonotype. The chain carries TRBV3-1 and TRBJ2-1; D is perhaps TRBD1 or TRBD2 (5 bases each). The CDR3 contains 12 residues. V was cut by 4 bases and J by 7 bases, with 8 bases left in between. Germline V CDR1 and CDR2: LGHDT, YNNKEL (reference sequence). CDR3 residues: CASSRGTNEQFF. CDR3 in DNA: TGTGCCAGCAGCCGAGGGACGAATGAGCAGTTCTTC.

This clonotype was detected only a few times. The chain combines TRBV20-1 with TRBJ1-3; TRBD1 might be the D (5 bases). This CDR3 contains 12 residues. Deletions cut 4 bases from V and 4 bases from J, with 8 bases between. Per the germline V gene, CDR1 is DFQATT and CDR2 is SNEGSKA (reference sequence). This CDR3 is CSATQGGNTIYF. CDR3 DNA: TGCAGTGCTACCCAGGGAGGAAACACCATATATTTT.

This clonotype has ten or more counts. The rearrangement uses TRBV25-1 and TRBJ2-7; D remains ambiguous. V dropped 0 bases and J dropped 0 bases, with 6 bases sitting between them. Germline CDR1 reads MGHDK; CDR2 reads SYGVNS. The CDR3 covers 14 residues. CDR3 amino acids: CASSEYRSSYEQYF. Here the CDR3 DNA reads TGTGCCAGCAGTGAATATCGCTCCTCCTACGAGCAGTACTTC.

This chain joins TRBV7-9 and TRBJ1-3; D remains unclear. Trimming stripped 5 bases from V and 0 bases from J, with 11 bases between. This CDR3 comprises 15 residues. The V gene's germline CDR1 is SEHNR and CDR2 FQNEAQ (reference sequence). The CDR3: CASSADGISGNTIYF. For the CDR3, the DNA is TGTGCCAGCAGCGCCGACGGTATCTCTGGAAACACCATATATTTT.